A single sample gave rise to the 21 T cell receptor beta chains below, sequenced in a study of blood T cells in healthy people across ages. The second PCR ran roughly 7 to 12 cycles with a sample-barcoded 5' primer and J-beta primers. MiXCR, applied by TCRdb to the 5' RACE reads, yields one record per CDR3 protein. The data show 920,000 or so distinct CDR3 sequences, 35% to 55% seen once. Sequencing was carried out using blood. The receptors derive from a woman aged 60-75 years in good health.

The V gene is TRBV29-1, the J gene TRBJ2-1, with D perhaps TRBD1 (6 bases). The V gene lost 4 bases and the J gene lost 6 bases, with 13 bases spanning the gap. In germline, CDR1 is SQVTM, CDR2 ANQGSEA. CDR3 length equals 13 residues. As DNA, the CDR3 is TGCAGCGTTGTCGTGGGGGCTCGCAATGAGCAGTTCTTC. Translating it yields CSVVVGARNEQFF.

On this clonotype itself: The DNA is omitted, as the CDR3 cannot be located on it reliably, and the CDR3 follows TCRdb's listing. This chain joins TRBV7-5 and TRBJ2-7. TRBV7-5 is a known pseudogene. The CDR3 is 15 amino acids long, termini counted. CDR3 residues: CISVPEAWLEPGQYF.

This clonotype turned up a few times. This rearrangement joins TRBV7-9 to TRBJ2-7, with 7 bases fitting TRBD2. Germline CDR1 SEHNR, CDR2 FQNEAQ (reference sequence). Trimming removed 5 bases from V and 6 bases from J; junction bases left unmatched: 13. The CDR3 runs to 15 residues. The DNA for the CDR3 is TGTGCCAGCAGCCAGGGCGCGGGAGTGAGTTCCGAGCAGTACTTC. This gives the protein CASSQGAGVSSEQYF.

This chain uses TRBV7-3 with TRBJ2-5, with D perhaps TRBD1 (6 bases). V was cut by 2 bases and J by 3 bases, with 13 bases left in between. Per germline, CDR1 SGHTA and CDR2 FQGTGA. This CDR3 spans 15 amino acids. CDR3 nucleotide sequence: TGTGCCAGCAGCTTATTAGGACAGCTCGAAGAGACCCAGTACTTC. It is translated as CASSLLGQLEETQYF.

The chain links TRBV11-1 to TRBJ2-5, with 14 bases that match TRBD2. Trimming took 6 bases from V and 2 from J; bases not matched to a gene: 20. Germline lookup yields CDR1 SGHAT and CDR2 FQDESV (reference sequence). This CDR3 region has 21 residues. The DNA for the CDR3 is TGTGCCAGCAGAACCGCGAAAAAGGGGACTAGCGGGGGAACGTTACAAGAGACCCAGTACTTC. Its protein is CASRTAKKGTSGGTLQETQYF.

About this clonotype itself: The junction does not match germline at one end; this may be a read error. This chain links TRBV28 with TRBJ1-2; no reliable D call. This CDR3 is built from 11 residues. Per the germline V gene, CDR1 is MDHEN and CDR2 is SYDVKM. The CDR3 sequence: CTSEEGYGYTF. Here the CDR3 DNA reads TGTACCAGCGAGGAGGGATATGGCTACACCTTC.

The chain is built from TRBV20-1 and TRBJ2-1, with TRBD2 as a possible D gene (6 bases). Trimming removed 5 bases at V and 5 bases at J, with 16 bases between. CDR3 size: 14 residues. Germline CDR1 is DFQATT and CDR2 is SNEGSKA (reference sequence). The CDR3 is CSARPGTRHNEQFF. The CDR3 coding sequence is TGCAGTGCTCGCCCCGGGACTCGCCACAATGAGCAGTTCTTC.

The V gene is TRBV27, the J gene TRBJ2-7; 7 bases map to TRBD1. The CDR3 loop spans 15 amino acids. J lost 3 bases, V lost 5 bases, and 10 bases had no gene match. Germline V CDR1 and CDR2: MNHEY, SMNVEV (reference sequence). The CDR3 loop reads CASSITPGQYYEQYF. CDR3 bases: TGTGCCAGCAGTATAACCCCGGGACAGTACTACGAGCAGTACTTC.

This clonotype has only a few counts. This CDR3 is CASSYFSSGDNEQFF. The DNA of the CDR3 is TGTGCCAGCAGTTACTTTTCTAGCGGGGACAATGAGCAGTTCTTC. The chain uses TRBV6-5 and TRBJ2-1; 9 bases agree with TRBD2. Germline loops: CDR1 MNHEY, CDR2 SVGAGI. The CDR3 extends over 15 amino acids. V shed 1 base and J 5 bases; nucleotides not matched to a gene: 3.

In this sample, this clonotype turned up a few times. This CDR3 is CASSGGVSRETQYF. CDR3 sequence (DNA): TGTGCCAGCAGCGGCGGGGTTTCGCGGGAGACCCAGTACTTC. The chain has TRBV13 and TRBJ2-5; tentatively, D is TRBD2 (6 bases). Per the germline V gene, CDR1 is PRHDT and CDR2 is FYEKMQ (reference sequence). Trimming stripped 5 bases from V and 5 bases from J, with 15 bases between. This CDR3 contains 14 residues.

CDR3 DNA sequence: TGTGCCAGCAGTGGGGACAGGGTAGCCTACAATGAGCAGTTCTTC. Translating gives CASSGDRVAYNEQFF. V is TRBV2 and J is TRBJ2-1, with 9 bases matching TRBD1. The J segment lost 2 bases and the V segment lost 4 bases, leaving 3 bases of the junction unmatched. There are 15 residues in the CDR3. The germline V gene encodes CDR1 SNHLY and CDR2 FYNNEI.

The V call is TRBV5-1, the J call TRBJ2-1; D is possibly TRBD2 (7 bases). CDR1 and CDR2 from the germline V gene are SGHRS and YFSETQ. Trimming removed 4 bases at V and 2 bases at J, with 16 bases between. This CDR3 is 16 amino acids long. The CDR3 region is CASSTKYGGPYNEQFF. The CDR3 nucleotides read TGCGCCAGCAGCACAAAATACGGGGGGCCCTACAATGAGCAGTTCTTC.

This chain joins TRBV20-1 and TRBJ2-7, with 7 bases that match TRBD1. Per the germline V gene, CDR1 is DFQATT and CDR2 is SNEGSKA (reference sequence). With 5 bases clipped from V and 5 bases from J, the junction kept 6 bases outside the gene matches. This CDR3 is built from 12 residues. Written as DNA, the CDR3 is TGCAGTGCTCGCCGACAGGGAGACGAGCAGTACTTC. It translates to CSARRQGDEQYF.

V usage is TRBV10-1 and J usage is TRBJ2-1, with a tentative D call TRBD2 (6 bases). Germline V gene sequence: CDR1 WNHNN, CDR2 SYGVQD (reference sequence). Trimming left V 0 bases short and J 13 bases short, with 16 bases between. This CDR3 spans 14 amino acids. CDR3 nucleotide sequence: TGCGCCAGCAGTGAGTCCTTGGGGGAGGAGACCCAGTTCTTC. Residues: CASSESLGEETQFF.

This clonotype was found once. This rearrangement joins TRBV7-8 to TRBJ2-7; 14 positions match TRBD2. The CDR3 is 19 amino acids. Germline V gene lookup returns CDR1 SGHVS and CDR2 FQNEAQ. With 1 base clipped from V and 4 bases from J, the junction kept 12 bases outside the gene matches. DNA of the CDR3: TGTGCCAGCAGCTTAGTACATTCGACTAGCGGGGGGGCTCGGTACGAGCAGTACTTC. Translated, it gives CASSLVHSTSGGARYEQYF.

The rearrangement links TRBV5-6 to TRBJ1-5, with D unresolved. V gave up 0 bases and J gave up 5 bases, with 9 bases separating them. The germline V gene encodes CDR1 SGHDT and CDR2 YYEEEE. This CDR3 is 14 amino acids long. The DNA of the CDR3 is TGTGCCAGCAGCTTGGAAGGCCTTTATCAGCCCCAGCATTTT. Translation: CASSLEGLYQPQHF.

The chain links TRBV30 to TRBJ2-5; D is tentatively TRBD1 or TRBD2 (6 bases each). CDR3 size: 14 residues. Germline CDR1 and CDR2: GTSNPN and SVGIG (reference sequence). V lost 4 bases to trimming and J lost 1 base, with 13 bases between them. The CDR3 DNA is TGTGCCTGGATCGCGGGACAACGCCAAGAGACCCAGTACTTC. Amino acid sequence: CAWIAGQRQETQYF.

The rearrangement links TRBV20-1 to TRBJ2-1; TRBD2 is a possible D gene (6 bases). Germline V gives CDR1 DFQATT, CDR2 SNEGSKA (reference sequence). This CDR3 has 13 residues. V was pared by 7 bases and J by 3 bases, with 13 bases between. This CDR3 is CSVPTRIYNEQFF. For the CDR3, the DNA is TGCAGTGTCCCGACTAGAATCTACAATGAGCAGTTCTTC.

This rearrangement joins TRBV2 to TRBJ2-7; TRBD2 agrees at 9 bases. CDR1 and CDR2 from the germline V gene are SNHLY and FYNNEI. This CDR3 contains 15 residues. V gave up 3 bases and J gave up 6 bases; unmatched junction bases: 9. The CDR3 protein is CASSELIAGVVEQYF. The CDR3 DNA reads TGTGCCAGCAGTGAGTTGATAGCGGGAGTGGTCGAGCAGTACTTC.

The chain couples TRBV7-9 to TRBJ2-1; TRBD1 agrees at 9 bases. This CDR3 comprises 14 residues. From germline, CDR1 is SEHNR and CDR2 FQNEAQ (reference sequence). The V gene end was trimmed by 5 bases and the J gene end by 4 bases; junction bases not matched to a gene: 3. CDR3 DNA: TGTGCCAGCAGCGGCGGGACAGGGTACAATGAGCAGTTCTTC. As protein: CASSGGTGYNEQFF.

This chain links TRBV6-5 with TRBJ2-7, with D unclear. This CDR3 has 16 residues. Trimming shortened V by 2 bases and J by 2 bases, and 16 bases separated the two germline ends. Germline assignment: CDR1 MNHEY and CDR2 SVGAGI. The CDR3 sequence: CASSYRAFSATYEQYF. The CDR3 bases are TGTGCCAGCAGTTACCGGGCTTTTAGTGCTACCTACGAGCAGTACTTC.